Listed below are T cell receptor beta chains from one sample, sequenced in a study of T-cell memory formation after mild COVID-19. TCRdb fed the 5' RACE reads into MiXCR, producing one record per CDR3 protein. The sample has hundreds of thousands of distinct CDR3 sequences; less than 25% are singletons. Source material: PBMCs or a T cell subset sorted from them (not recorded which). These receptors all come from an adult woman who had mild COVID-19 (a few samples of this study predate the infection). Cell type and time point are not known. CDR3s include the opening cysteine and the closing phenylalanine or tryptophan. The order of the fields is clone size, CDR3 length, J gene, D gene, V gene, CDR3 DNA, CDR3 protein. D genes are given only for firm matches. Only part of the rows carry a size: once, few, many, or a class if the clone is expanded.

few,18,TRBJ2-1,NA,TRBV21-1,TGTGCCAGCAGCACCTTGTTGTTGGGCGGGAGCCCAGTCAATGAGCAGTTCTTC,CASSTLLLGGSPVNEQFF
NA,15,TRBJ2-7,NA,TRBV30,TGTGCCTGGAAACTTCCGGGGGCGGTTCAATACGAGCAGTACTTC,CAWKLPGAVQYEQYF
few,16,TRBJ2-5,NA,TRBV7-3,TGTGCCAGCAGCTTAAGCGGGGCTGGATTGAGCGAGACCCAGTACTTC,CASSLSGAGLSETQYF
many,12,TRBJ2-1,NA,TRBV9,TGTGCCAGCAGTCCGGGTTACAATGAGCAGTTCTTC,CASSPGYNEQFF
few,14,TRBJ1-4,TRBD1,TRBV27,TGTGCCAGCAGACGGACAGGGGGCAATGAAAAACTGTTTTTT,CASRRTGGNEKLFF
NA,16,TRBJ2-3,NA,TRBV7-8,TGTGCCAGCAGCTTAGGACAGGCCCTTAGCACAGATACGCAGTATTTT,CASSLGQALSTDTQYF
NA,15,TRBJ2-3,TRBD1,TRBV7-6,TGTGCCAGAAGCTTCAGGGGGTCGAGCACAGATACGCAGTATTTT,CARSFRGSSTDTQYF
many,16,TRBJ2-7,TRBD2,TRBV25-1,TGTGCCAGCTCGGGGGGGAGCGGGGGACAAACCTACGAGCAGTACTTC,CASSGGSGGQTYEQYF
few,15,TRBJ1-4,TRBD1,TRBV29-1,TGCAGCGTCGCCCAAGACAGGGCAGCTAATGAAAAACTGTTTTTT,CSVAQDRAANEKLFF
few,14,TRBJ1-2,NA,TRBV12-3/TRBV12-4,TGTGCCAGCACCCCCGGCCAGGCCAACTATGGCTACACCTTC,CASTPGQANYGYTF
few,14,TRBJ2-3,TRBD1,TRBV5-1,TGCGCCAGCAGCCTGACAGGGGGCGTGGGTACGCAGTATTTT,CASSLTGGVGTQYF
NA,16,TRBJ2-1,NA,TRBV12-3/TRBV12-4,TGTGCCAGCAGTTTATCGCTAGCGCTTATGGACAATGAGCAGTTCTTC,CASSLSLALMDNEQFF
NA,13,TRBJ1-2,TRBD1,TRBV20-1,TGCAGTGTCCCGGACAGGAGACACTATGGCTACACCTTC,CSVPDRRHYGYTF